Each of the 10 T cell receptor beta chains below was sequenced from the same sample in a study of cytomegalovirus exposure and HLA in healthy donors. The PCR used 60 Vbeta and 13 Jbeta primers. Only in-frame clones appear in the TCRdb table, and some are missing; sequencing was by immunoSEQ multiplex PCR. Of 200,000 to 300,000 clones in the sample, approximately 84% were seen once. Sequenced input: PBMCs. All receptors come from a girl between 2 and 10 years old in good health and CMV-seronegative.

The gene calls are TRBV5-4 and TRBJ2-1; 9 nucleotides match TRBD2. CDR1 is SGHNT, CDR2 YYREEE, per germline (reference sequence). V dropped 4 bases and J dropped 9; count of bases not matched to a gene: 11. CDR3 size: 15 residues. The CDR3 DNA reads as TGTGCCAGCAGCCCGGACTGGCGGGGGGGTGGTGAGCAGTTCTTC. Translation gives CASSPDWRGGGEQFF.

This chain links TRBV29-1 with TRBJ1-5, with D maybe TRBD1 (6 bases). V was shortened by 4 bases and J by 5 bases, with 12 bases between the two germline ends. CDR1 SQVTM and CDR2 ANQGSEA come from the germline V gene. CDR3 size: 13 residues. CDR3 loop: CSVGGGGDQPQHF. CDR3 sequence (DNA): TGCAGCGTTGGCGGGGGCGGGGATCAGCCCCAGCATTTT.

The DNA for the CDR3 is TGTGCCAGTAGTATACAGGGAAACACCCGGGGGGTCTACAATGAGCAGTTCTTC. Protein product: CASSIQGNTRGVYNEQFF. The chain is built from TRBV19 and TRBJ2-1; 7 bases match TRBD2. The V segment lost 2 bases and the J segment 3 bases; nucleotides outside the gene matches: 13. Per the germline V gene, CDR1 is LNHDA and CDR2 is SQIVND (reference sequence). The CDR3 totals 18 residues.

The genes are TRBV6-5 and TRBJ2-7, with 10 bases matching TRBD1. CDR1 and CDR2 (germline): MNHEY, SVGAGI. This CDR3 region has 14 residues. V gave up 4 bases and J gave up 4 bases; unmatched junction bases: 4. The CDR3 loop reads CASSSGQGKYEQYF. DNA of the CDR3: TGTGCCAGCAGTTCGGGACAGGGGAAGTACGAGCAGTACTTC.

A remark on this clone: Other nucleotide sequences from this sample produce the same CDR3. The chain recombines TRBV9 with TRBJ2-1; 7 bases agree with TRBD2. This CDR3 is built from 13 residues. Germline V gives CDR1 SGDLS, CDR2 YYNGEE. The V gene end was trimmed by 5 bases and the J gene end by 3 bases; junction bases not matched to a gene: 2. The CDR3 DNA sequence: TGTGCCAGCAGTCCGGGGGGCTACAATGAGCAGTTCTTC. Translation gives CASSPGGYNEQFF.

A few counts support this clone. The chain uses TRBV2 and TRBJ1-4; 9 nucleotides agree with TRBD1. J lost 12 bases, V lost 4 bases, and 3 bases had no gene match. The germline V gene has CDR1 SNHLY and CDR2 FYNNEI. The CDR3 length is 12 residues. The DNA of the CDR3 is TGTGCCAGCAGTGCGACAGGGGGTCAACTGTTTTTT. It encodes CASSATGGQLFF.

To note about this clone: A read error is likely, as this CDR3 ends without the conserved phenylalanine or tryptophan. The chain recombines TRBV5-1 with TRBJ2-3, with 8 bases fitting TRBD2. This CDR3 spans 16 amino acids. Per germline, CDR1 SGHRS and CDR2 YFSETQ. J gave up 5 bases and V 2 bases, and 10 bases lay outside the gene matches. As DNA, the CDR3 is TGCGCCAGCAGCTTCGGCACGGGGGGGCCCGGAGATACGCAGTATCTT. Translated: CASSFGTGGPGDTQYL.

This clone was recorded only once. CDR3 amino acids: CASSARDSDPYGYTF. The CDR3 bases are TGTGCCAGCAGCGCCCGGGACAGCGATCCCTATGGCTACACCTTC. This chain uses TRBV9 with TRBJ1-2; 7 bases are shared with TRBD1. The CDR3 loop spans 15 amino acids. V lost 3 bases, J lost 4 bases, and 9 bases stayed unmatched. Germline V gene sequence: CDR1 SGDLS, CDR2 YYNGEE.

The gene calls are TRBV10-3 and TRBJ2-7; 8 bases are shared with TRBD2. The CDR3 loop spans 15 amino acids. Unmatched junction bases numbered 13, after V lost 6 bases and J lost 6 bases. Germline loops: CDR1 ENHRY, CDR2 SYGVKD. The CDR3 bases are TGTGCCATCAGCGAGAACCCTCTCGCGGGGGGCGAGCAGTACTTC. Amino acid sequence: CAISENPLAGGEQYF.

The rearrangement uses TRBV29-1 and TRBJ1-1; D not certain. Germline V gene sequence: CDR1 SQVTM, CDR2 ANQGSEA. The CDR3 covers 12 residues. V dropped 8 bases and J dropped 2 bases, with 12 bases sitting between them. CDR3 sequence: CSTSTGNTEAFF. CDR3 sequence (DNA): TGCAGCACCTCGACGGGTAACACTGAAGCTTTCTTT. The full variable domain, completed using reference TRBV29-1 and TRBJ1-1, is SAVISQKPSRDICQRGTSLTIQCQVDSQVTMMFWYRQQPGQSLTLIATANQGSEATYESGFVIDKFPISRPNLTFSTLTVSNMSPEDSSIYLCSTSTGNTEAFFGQGTRLTVV.